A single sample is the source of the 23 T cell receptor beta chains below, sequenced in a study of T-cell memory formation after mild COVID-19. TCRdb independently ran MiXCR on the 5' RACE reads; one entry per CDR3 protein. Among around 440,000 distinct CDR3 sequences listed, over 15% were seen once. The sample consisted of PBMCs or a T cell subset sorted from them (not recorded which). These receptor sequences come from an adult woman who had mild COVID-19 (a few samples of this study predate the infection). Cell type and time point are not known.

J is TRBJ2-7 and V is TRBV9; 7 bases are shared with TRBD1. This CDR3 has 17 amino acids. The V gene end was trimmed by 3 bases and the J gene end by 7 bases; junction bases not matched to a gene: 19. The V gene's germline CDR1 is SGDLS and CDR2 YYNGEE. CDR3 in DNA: TGTGCCAGCAGCGCTACCGGGACAGTTAACTCCAATGCGGAGCAGTACTTC. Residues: CASSATGTVNSNAEQYF.

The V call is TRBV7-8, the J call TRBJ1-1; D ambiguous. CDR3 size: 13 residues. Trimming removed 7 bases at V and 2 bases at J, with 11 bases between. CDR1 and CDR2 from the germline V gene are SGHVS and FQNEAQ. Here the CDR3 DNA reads TGTGCCAGCAATTCGGGGTCTAACACTGAAGCTTTCTTT. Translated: CASNSGSNTEAFF.

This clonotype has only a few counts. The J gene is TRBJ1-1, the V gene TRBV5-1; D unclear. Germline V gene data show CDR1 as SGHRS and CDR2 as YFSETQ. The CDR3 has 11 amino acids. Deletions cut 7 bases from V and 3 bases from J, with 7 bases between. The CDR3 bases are TGCGCCAGCTGGGCCGACACTGAAGCTTTCTTT. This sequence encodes CASWADTEAFF. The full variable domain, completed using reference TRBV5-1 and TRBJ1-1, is KAGVTQTPRYLIKTRGQQVTLSCSPISGHRSVSWYQQTPGQGLQFLFEYFSETQRNKGNFPGRFSGRQFSNSRSEMNVSTLELGDSALYLCASWADTEAFFGQGTRLTVV.

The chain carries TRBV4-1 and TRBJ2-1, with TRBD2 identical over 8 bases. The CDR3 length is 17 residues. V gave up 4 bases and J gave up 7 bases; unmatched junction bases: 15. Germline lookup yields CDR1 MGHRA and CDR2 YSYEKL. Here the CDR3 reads CASSLSGGSGGLNEQFF. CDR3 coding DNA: TGCGCCAGCAGCCTCTCCGGCGGCAGCGGGGGTTTGAATGAGCAGTTCTTC.

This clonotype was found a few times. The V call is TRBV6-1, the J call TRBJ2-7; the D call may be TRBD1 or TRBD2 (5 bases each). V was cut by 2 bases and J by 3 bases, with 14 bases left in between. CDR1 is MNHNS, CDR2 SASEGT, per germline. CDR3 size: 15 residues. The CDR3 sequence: CASSEPGTANYEQYF. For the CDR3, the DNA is TGTGCCAGCAGTGAACCGGGGACGGCTAACTACGAGCAGTACTTC.

The chain's CDR3 is CASSAAEGAGGIDTQYF. The CDR3, as DNA: TGTGCCAGCAGCGCCGCCGAGGGGGCGGGGGGAATAGATACGCAGTATTTT. The gene calls are TRBV9 and TRBJ2-3; tentative D call: TRBD2 (8 bases). V lost 3 bases and J lost 5, with 22 bases in between. CDR1 is SGDLS and CDR2 is YYNGEE in the germline V gene. The CDR3 runs 17 residues.

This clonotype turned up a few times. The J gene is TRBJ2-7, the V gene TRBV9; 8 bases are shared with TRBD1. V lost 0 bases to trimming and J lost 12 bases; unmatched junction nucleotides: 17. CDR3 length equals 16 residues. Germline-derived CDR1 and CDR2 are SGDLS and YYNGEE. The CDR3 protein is CASSVAPDRAEEDRYF. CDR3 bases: TGTGCCAGCAGCGTAGCTCCGGACAGGGCCGAGGAGGATCGGTACTTC.

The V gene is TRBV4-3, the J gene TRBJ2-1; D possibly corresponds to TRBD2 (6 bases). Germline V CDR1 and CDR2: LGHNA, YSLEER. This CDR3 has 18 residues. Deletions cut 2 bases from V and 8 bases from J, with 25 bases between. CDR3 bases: TGCGCCAGCAGCCAACCCCGCCCGTCCGGGAGATGGATTGATGAGCAGTTCTTC. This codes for CASSQPRPSGRWIDEQFF.

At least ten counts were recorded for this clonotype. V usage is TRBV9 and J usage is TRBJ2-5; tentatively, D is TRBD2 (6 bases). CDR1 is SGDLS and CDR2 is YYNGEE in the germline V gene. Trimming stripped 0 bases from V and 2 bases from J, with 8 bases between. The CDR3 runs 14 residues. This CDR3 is CASSVGTTQETQYF. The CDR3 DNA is TGTGCCAGCAGCGTAGGGACTACTCAAGAGACCCAGTACTTC.

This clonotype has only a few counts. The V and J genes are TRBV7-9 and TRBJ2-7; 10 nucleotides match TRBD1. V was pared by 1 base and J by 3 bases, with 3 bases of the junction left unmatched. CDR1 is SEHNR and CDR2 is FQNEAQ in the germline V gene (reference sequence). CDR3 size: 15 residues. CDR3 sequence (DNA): TGTGCCAGCAGCTTAGTGGGACAGGGGTTCTACGAGCAGTACTTC. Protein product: CASSLVGQGFYEQYF.

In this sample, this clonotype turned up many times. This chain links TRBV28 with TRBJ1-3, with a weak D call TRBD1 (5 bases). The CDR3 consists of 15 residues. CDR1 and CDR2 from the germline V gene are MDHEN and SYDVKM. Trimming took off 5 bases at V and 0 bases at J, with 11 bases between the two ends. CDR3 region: CASSLDSLSGNTIYF. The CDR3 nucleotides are TGTGCCAGCAGTCTAGACAGTCTCTCTGGAAACACCATATATTTT.

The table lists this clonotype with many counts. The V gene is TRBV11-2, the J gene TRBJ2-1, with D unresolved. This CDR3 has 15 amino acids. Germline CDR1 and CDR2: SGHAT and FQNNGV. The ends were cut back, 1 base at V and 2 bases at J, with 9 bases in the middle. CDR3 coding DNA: TGTGCCAGCAGCTTAGTTCCCACGCCCTACAATGAGCAGTTCTTC. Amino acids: CASSLVPTPYNEQFF.

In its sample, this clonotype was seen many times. The CDR3 loop reads CASSEGTPNYGYTF. The CDR3 DNA is TGTGCCAGCAGTGAAGGGACACCTAACTATGGCTACACCTTC. The chain couples TRBV6-1 to TRBJ1-2; possible D gene TRBD1, 5 bases. Trimming left V 1 base short and J 0 bases short, with 6 bases between. Germline lookup yields CDR1 MNHNS and CDR2 SASEGT. The CDR3 is 14 amino acids.

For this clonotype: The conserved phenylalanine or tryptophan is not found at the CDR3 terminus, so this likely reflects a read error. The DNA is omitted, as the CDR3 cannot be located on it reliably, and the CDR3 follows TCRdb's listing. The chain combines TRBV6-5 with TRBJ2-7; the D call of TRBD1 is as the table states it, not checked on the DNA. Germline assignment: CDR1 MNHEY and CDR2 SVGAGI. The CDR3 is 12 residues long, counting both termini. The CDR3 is CARSRHGTGLDS.

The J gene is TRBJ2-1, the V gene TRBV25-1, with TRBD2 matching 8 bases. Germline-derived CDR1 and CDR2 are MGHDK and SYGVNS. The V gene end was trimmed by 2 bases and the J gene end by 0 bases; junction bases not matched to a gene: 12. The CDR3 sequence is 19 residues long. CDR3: CASSEHLLAGKSSYNEQFF. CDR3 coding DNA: TGTGCCAGCAGTGAACACCTGCTAGCGGGTAAAAGCTCCTACAATGAGCAGTTCTTC. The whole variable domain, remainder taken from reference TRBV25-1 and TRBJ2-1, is EADIYQTPRYLVIGTGKKITLECSQTMGHDKMYWYQQDPGMELHLIHYSYGVNSTEKGDLSSESTVSRIRTEHFPLTLESARPSHTSQYLCASSEHLLAGKSSYNEQFFGPGTRLTVL.

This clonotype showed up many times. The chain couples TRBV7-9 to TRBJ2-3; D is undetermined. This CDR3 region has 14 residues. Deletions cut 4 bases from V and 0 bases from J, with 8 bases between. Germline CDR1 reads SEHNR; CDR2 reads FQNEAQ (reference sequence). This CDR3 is CASSYVSSTDTQYF. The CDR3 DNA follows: TGTGCCAGCAGCTATGTCTCTAGCACAGATACGCAGTATTTT. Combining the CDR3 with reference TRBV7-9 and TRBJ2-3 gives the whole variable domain DTGVSQNPRHKITKRGQNVTFRCDPISEHNRLYWYRQTLGQGPEFLTYFQNEAQLEKSRLLSDRFSAERPKGSFSTLEIQRTEQGDSAMYLCASSYVSSTDTQYFGPGTRLTVL.

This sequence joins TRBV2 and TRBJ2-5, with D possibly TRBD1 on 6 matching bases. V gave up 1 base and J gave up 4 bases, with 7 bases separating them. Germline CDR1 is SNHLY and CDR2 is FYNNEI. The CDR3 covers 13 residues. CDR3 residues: CASSEDRVETQYF. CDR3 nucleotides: TGTGCCAGCAGTGAAGACAGGGTAGAGACCCAGTACTTC.

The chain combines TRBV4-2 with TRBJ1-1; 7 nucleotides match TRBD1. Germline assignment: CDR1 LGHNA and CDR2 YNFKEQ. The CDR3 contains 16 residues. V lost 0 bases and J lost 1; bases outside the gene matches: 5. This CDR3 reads CASSQDDREENTEAFF. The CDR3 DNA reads TGTGCCAGCAGCCAAGATGACAGGGAGGAGAACACTGAAGCTTTCTTT.

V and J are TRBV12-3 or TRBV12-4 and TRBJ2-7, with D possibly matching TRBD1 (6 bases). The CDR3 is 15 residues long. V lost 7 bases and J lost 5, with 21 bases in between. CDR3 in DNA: TGTGCCAGCAATGTAAGAAGGGCAGGGGTACACGAGCAGTACTTC. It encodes CASNVRRAGVHEQYF.

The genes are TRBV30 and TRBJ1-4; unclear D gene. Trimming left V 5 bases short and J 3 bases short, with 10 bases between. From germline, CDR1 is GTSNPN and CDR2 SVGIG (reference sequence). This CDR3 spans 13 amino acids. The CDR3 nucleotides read TGTGCCTGGCGAGGGAGAGCTAATGAAAAACTGTTTTTT. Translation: CAWRGRANEKLFF.

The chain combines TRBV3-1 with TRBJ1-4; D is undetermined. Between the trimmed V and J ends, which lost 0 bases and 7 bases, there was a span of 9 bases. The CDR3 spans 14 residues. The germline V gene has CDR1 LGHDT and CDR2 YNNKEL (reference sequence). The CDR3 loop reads CASSQEGMTEKLFF. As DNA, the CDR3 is TGTGCCAGCAGCCAAGAGGGGATGACTGAAAAACTGTTTTTT. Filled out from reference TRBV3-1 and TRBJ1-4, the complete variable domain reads DTAVSQTPKYLVTQMGNDKSIKCEQNLGHDTMYWYKQDSKKFLKIMFSYNNKELIINETVPNRFSPKSPDKAHLNLHINSLELGDSAVYFCASSQEGMTEKLFFGSGTQLSVL.

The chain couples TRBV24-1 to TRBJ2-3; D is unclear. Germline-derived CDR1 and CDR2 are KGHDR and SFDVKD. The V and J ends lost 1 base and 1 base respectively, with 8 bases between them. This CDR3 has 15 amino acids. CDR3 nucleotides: TGTGCCACCAGTGATTTCAGGAGAGGCACAGATACGCAGTATTTT. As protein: CATSDFRRGTDTQYF.

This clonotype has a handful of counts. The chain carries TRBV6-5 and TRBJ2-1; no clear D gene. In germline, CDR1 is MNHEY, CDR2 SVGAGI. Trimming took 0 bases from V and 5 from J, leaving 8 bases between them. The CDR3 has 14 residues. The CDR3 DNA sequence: TGTGCCAGCAGTTACTCTTCTGGGCACAATGAGCAGTTCTTC. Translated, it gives CASSYSSGHNEQFF.